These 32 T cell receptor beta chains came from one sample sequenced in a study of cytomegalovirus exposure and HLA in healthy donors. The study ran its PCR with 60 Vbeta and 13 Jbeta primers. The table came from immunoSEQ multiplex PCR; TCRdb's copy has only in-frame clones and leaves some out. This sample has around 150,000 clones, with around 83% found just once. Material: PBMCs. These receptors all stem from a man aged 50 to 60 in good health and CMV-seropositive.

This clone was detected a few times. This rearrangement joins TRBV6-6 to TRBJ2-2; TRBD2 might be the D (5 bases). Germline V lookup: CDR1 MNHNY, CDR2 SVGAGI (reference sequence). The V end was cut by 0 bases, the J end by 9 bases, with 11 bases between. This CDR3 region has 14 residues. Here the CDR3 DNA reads TGTGCCAGCAGTTACTCGGGTGGAGGTTGGGAGCTGTTTTTT. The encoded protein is CASSYSGGGWELFF.

The CDR3 here is CASSSDRVPSTDTQYF. CDR3 in DNA: TGTGCCAGCAGTTCCGACAGGGTCCCTTCTACAGATACGCAGTATTTT. The chain carries TRBV6-5 and TRBJ2-3; 7 positions agree with TRBD1. The germline V gene encodes CDR1 MNHEY and CDR2 SVGAGI. J was trimmed by 3 bases and V by 4 bases; bases with no gene match: 10. CDR3 length: 16 amino acids.

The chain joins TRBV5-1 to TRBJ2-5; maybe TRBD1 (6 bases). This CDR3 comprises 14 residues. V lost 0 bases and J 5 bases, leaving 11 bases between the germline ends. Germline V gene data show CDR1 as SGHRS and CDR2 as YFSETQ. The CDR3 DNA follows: TGCGCCAGCAGCTTGGGGGGGCGAATTGAGACCCAGTACTTC. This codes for CASSLGGRIETQYF.

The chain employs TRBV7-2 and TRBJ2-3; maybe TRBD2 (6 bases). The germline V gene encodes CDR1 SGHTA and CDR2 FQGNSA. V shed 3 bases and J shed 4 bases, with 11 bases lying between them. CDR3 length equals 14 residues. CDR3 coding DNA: TGTGCCAGCAGCTTGACCGGGGGACCAGATACGCAGTATTTT. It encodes CASSLTGGPDTQYF.

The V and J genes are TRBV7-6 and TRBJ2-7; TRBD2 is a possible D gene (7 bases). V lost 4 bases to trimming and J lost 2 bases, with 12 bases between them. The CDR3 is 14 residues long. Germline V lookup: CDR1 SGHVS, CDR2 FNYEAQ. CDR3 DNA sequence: TGTGCCAGCAGCTGCACGGGGGGCCCCTACGAGCAGTACGTC. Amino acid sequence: CASSCTGGPYEQYV.

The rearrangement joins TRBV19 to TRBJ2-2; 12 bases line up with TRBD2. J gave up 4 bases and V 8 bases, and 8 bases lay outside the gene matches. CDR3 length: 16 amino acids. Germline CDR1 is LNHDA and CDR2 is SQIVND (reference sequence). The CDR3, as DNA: TGTGCCAGTGGACCACTAGCGGGGGGCTCCACCGGGGAGCTGTTTTTT. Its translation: CASGPLAGGSTGELFF.

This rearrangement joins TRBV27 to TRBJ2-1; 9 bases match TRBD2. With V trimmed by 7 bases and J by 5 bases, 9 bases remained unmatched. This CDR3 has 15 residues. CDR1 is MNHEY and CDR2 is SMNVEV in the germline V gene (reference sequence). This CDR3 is CASNTLAGRDNEQFF. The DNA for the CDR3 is TGTGCCAGCAATACCCTAGCGGGAAGAGACAATGAGCAGTTCTTC.

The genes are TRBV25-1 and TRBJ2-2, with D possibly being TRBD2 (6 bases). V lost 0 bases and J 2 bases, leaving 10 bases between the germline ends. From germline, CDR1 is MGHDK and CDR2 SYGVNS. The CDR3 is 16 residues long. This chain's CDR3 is CASSEYHGGNTGELFF. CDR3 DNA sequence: TGTGCCAGCAGTGAATATCACGGGGGAAACACCGGGGAGCTGTTTTTT.

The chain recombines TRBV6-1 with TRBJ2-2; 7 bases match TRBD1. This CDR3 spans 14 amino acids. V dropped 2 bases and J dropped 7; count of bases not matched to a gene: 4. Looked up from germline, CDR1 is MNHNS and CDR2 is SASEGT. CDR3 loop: CASSESQGVGELFF. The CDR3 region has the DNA TGTGCCAGCAGTGAAAGTCAGGGGGTCGGGGAGCTGTTTTTT.

The CDR3 DNA follows: TGTGCCACCAGCAGAGTCAGGGAAAGCTCCTACGAGCAGTACTTC. Translating it yields CATSRVRESSYEQYF. The chain joins TRBV15 to TRBJ2-7; the D gene is possibly TRBD1 (5 bases). Germline V gene data show CDR1 as LNHNV and CDR2 as YYDKDF (reference sequence). V was clipped by 1 base and J by 0 bases, with 10 bases between them. This CDR3 contains 15 residues.

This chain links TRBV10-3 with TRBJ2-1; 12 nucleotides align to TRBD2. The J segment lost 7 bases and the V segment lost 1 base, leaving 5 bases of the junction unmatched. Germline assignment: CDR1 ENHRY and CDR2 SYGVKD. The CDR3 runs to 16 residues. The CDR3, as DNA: TGTGCCATCAGTGAGTGGACTAGCGGGACCCCAAATGAGCAGTTCTTC. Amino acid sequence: CAISEWTSGTPNEQFF.

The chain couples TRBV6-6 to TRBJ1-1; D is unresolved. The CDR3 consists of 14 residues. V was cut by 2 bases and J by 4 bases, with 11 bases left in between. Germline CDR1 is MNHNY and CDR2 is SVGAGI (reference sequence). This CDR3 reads CASSYVGEVTEAFF. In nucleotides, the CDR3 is TGTGCCAGCAGTTACGTCGGGGAGGTCACTGAAGCTTTCTTT.

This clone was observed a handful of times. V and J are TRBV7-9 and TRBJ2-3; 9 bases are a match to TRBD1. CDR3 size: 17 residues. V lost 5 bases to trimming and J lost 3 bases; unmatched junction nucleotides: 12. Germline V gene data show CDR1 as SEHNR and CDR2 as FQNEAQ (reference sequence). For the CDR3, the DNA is TGTGCCAGCAGCGCAATTACAGGGGGCATCGGGACAGATACGCAGTATTTT. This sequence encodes CASSAITGGIGTDTQYF. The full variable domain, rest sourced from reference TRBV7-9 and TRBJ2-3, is DTGVSQNPRHKITKRGQNVTFRCDPISEHNRLYWYRQTLGQGPEFLTYFQNEAQLEKSRLLSDRFSAERPKGSFSTLEIQRTEQGDSAMYLCASSAITGGIGTDTQYFGPGTRLTVL.

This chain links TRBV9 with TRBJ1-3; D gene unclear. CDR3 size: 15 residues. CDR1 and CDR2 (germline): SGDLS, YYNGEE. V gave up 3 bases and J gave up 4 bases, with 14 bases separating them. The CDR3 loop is CASSGKQTGGNTIYF. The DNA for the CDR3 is TGTGCCAGCAGCGGGAAACAGACGGGAGGAAACACCATATATTTT.

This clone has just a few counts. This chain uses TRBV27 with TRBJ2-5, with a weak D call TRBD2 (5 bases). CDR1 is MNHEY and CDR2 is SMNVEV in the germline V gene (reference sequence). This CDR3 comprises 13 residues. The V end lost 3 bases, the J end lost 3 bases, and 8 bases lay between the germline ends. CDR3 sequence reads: CASSFLGKETQYF. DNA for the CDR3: TGTGCCAGCAGTTTCCTCGGGAAAGAGACCCAGTACTTC.

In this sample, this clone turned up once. CDR3 bases: TGTGCCAGCAGGGGAGGTGAAGCTTTCTTT. Protein product: CASRGGEAFF. The rearrangement joins TRBV2 to TRBJ1-1, with D uncertain. CDR1 is SNHLY and CDR2 is FYNNEI in the germline V gene. CDR3 length: 10 residues. V was cut by 6 bases and J by 7 bases, with 6 bases left in between.

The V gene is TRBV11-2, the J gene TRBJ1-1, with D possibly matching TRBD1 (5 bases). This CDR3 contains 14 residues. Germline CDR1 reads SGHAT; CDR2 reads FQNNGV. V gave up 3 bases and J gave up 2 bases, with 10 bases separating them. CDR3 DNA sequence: TGTGCCAGCAGCTTGGGGGGGAGCAACACTGAAGCTTTCTTT. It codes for CASSLGGSNTEAFF. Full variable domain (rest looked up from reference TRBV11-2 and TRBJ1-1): EAGVAQSPRYKIIEKRQSVAFWCNPISGHATLYWYQQILGQGPKLLIQFQNNGVVDDSQLPKDRFSAERLKGVDSTLKIQPAKLEDSAVYLCASSLGGSNTEAFFGQGTRLTVV.

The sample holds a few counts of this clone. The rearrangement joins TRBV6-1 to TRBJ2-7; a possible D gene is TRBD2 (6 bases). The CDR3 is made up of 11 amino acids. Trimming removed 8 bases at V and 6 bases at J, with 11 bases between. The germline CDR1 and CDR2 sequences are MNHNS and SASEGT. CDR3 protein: CASFQGGEQYV. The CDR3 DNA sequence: TGTGCCAGCTTTCAGGGAGGCGAGCAGTACGTC.

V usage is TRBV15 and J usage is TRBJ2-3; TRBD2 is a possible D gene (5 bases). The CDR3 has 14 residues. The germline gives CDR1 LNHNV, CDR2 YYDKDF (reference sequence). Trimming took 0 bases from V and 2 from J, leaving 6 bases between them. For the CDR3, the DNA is TGTGCCACCAGCAGAGAGGAGGCCACAGATACGCAGTATTTT. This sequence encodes CATSREEATDTQYF.

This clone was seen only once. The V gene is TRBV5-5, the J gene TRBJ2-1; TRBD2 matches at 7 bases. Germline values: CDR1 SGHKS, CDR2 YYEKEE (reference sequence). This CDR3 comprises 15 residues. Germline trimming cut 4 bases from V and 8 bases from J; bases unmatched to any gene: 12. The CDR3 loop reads CASSPIAGSFDEQFF. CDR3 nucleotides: TGTGCCAGCAGCCCAATAGCGGGCAGCTTCGATGAGCAGTTCTTC.

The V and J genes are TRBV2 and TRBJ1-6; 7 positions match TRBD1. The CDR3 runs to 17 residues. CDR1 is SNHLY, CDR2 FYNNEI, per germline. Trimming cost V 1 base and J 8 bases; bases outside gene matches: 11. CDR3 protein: CASSEGGTVKVYSPLHF. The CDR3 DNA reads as TGTGCCAGCAGTGAAGGTGGGACAGTAAAAGTTTATTCACCCCTCCACTTT.

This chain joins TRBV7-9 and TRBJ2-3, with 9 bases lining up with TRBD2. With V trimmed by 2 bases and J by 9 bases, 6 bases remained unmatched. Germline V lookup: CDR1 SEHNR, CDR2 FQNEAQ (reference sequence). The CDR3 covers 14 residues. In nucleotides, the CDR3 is TGTGCCAGCAGCTTAAATTTCGGACTAGCGACGCAGTATTTT. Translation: CASSLNFGLATQYF.

This CDR3 is CASSFRDTVETQYF. The CDR3 nucleotides read TGCGCCAGCAGCTTCCGGGACACAGTAGAGACCCAGTACTTC. The rearrangement uses TRBV5-1 and TRBJ2-5; possibly TRBD1 for D (6 bases). Germline lookup yields CDR1 SGHRS and CDR2 YFSETQ. V lost 2 bases and J lost 4, with 12 bases in between. The CDR3 is made up of 14 amino acids.

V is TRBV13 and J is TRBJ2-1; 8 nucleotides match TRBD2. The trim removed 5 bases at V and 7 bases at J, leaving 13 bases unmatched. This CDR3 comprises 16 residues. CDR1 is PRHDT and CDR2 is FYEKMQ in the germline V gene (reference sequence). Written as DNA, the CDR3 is TGTGCCAGCAGCGCCTCCGGGACTAGGATTCGGAATGAGCAGTTCTTC. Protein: CASSASGTRIRNEQFF.

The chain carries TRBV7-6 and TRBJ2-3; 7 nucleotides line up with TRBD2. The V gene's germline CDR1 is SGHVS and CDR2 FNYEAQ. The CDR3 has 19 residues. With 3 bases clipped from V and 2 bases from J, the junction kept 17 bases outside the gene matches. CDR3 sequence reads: CASSFVRSGGGTDTDTQYF. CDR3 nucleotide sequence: TGTGCCAGCAGCTTTGTCCGGAGTGGGGGGGGGACCGACACAGATACGCAGTATTTT.

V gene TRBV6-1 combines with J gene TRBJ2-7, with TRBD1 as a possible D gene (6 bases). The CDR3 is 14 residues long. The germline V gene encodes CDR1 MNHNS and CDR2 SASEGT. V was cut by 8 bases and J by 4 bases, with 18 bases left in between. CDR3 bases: TGTGCCAGCCGATCCACAGGGAGCCTTTACGAGCAGTACGTC. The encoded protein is CASRSTGSLYEQYV.

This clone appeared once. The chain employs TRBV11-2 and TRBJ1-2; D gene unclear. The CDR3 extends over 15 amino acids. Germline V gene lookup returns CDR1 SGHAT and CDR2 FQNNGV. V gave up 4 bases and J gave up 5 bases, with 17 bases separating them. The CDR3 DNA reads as TGTGCCAGCAGCTCCAACTCCGGGAGCACTTATGGCTACACCTTC. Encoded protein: CASSSNSGSTYGYTF.

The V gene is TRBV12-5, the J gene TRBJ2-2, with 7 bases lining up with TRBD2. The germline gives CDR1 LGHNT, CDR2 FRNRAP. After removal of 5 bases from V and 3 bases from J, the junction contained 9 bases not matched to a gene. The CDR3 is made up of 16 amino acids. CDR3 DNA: TGTGCTAGTGGTCGCCTAAGCGGGGTGGACACCGGGGAGCTGTTTTTT. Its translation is CASGRLSGVDTGELFF.

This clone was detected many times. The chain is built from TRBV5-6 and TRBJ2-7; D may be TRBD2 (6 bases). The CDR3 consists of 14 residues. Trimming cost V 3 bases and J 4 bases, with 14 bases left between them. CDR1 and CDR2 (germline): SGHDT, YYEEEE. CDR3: CASSSGGRKYEQYV. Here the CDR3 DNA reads TGTGCCAGCAGCTCCGGGGGTCGTAAGTACGAGCAGTACGTC.

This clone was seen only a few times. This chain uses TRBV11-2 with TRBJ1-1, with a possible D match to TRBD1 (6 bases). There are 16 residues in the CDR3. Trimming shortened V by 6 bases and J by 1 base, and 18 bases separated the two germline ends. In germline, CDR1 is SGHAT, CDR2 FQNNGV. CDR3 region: CASSSGTRGGNTEAFF. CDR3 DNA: TGTGCCAGCAGTTCTGGGACAAGGGGGGGGAACACTGAAGCTTTCTTT.

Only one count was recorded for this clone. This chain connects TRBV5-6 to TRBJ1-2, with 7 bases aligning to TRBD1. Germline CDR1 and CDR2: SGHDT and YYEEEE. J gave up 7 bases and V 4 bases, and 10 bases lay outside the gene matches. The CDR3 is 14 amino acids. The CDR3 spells CASSISRGAGGYTF. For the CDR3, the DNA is TGTGCCAGCAGCATCAGCAGGGGGGCCGGTGGCTACACCTTC.

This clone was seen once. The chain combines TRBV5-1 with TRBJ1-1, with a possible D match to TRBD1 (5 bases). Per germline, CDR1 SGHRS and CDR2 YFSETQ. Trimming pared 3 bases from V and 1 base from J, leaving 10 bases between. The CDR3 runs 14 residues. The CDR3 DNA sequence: TGCGCCAGCAGCTCGTTAGGACAGAACACTGAAGCTTTCTTT. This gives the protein CASSSLGQNTEAFF.